The 27 T cell receptor beta chains below all came from one sample that was sequenced in a study of cytomegalovirus exposure and HLA in healthy donors. Using immunoSEQ multiplex PCR, the repertoire was profiled, and TCRdb retains in-frame clones only, with some absent. In the table there are fewer than 130,000 clones, more than 75% of which are singletons. Sequenced material: PBMCs. These receptors all come from a woman under 40 in good health and CMV-seropositive.

Concerning this clone: A junction end diverges from the germline sequence, so it may reflect a read error. Other nucleotide sequences in the sample specify the same CDR3. V gene TRBV5-1 combines with J gene TRBJ2-5; 9 nucleotides align to TRBD1. There are 14 residues in the CDR3. Germline V CDR1 and CDR2: SGHRS, YFSETQ. The DNA for the CDR3 is TGTGCCAGCAGCCTGGGACAGGGTGGGGAGACCCAGTACTTC. As protein: CASSLGQGGETQYF.

The V and J genes are TRBV29-1 and TRBJ2-5, with a weak D call TRBD1 (5 bases). Germline loops: CDR1 SQVTM, CDR2 ANQGSEA. V lost 1 base and J 1 base, leaving 13 bases between the germline ends. The CDR3 has 15 residues. This CDR3 reads CSVEGATDFQETQYF. The CDR3 nucleotides read TGCAGCGTTGAAGGAGCGACAGATTTCCAAGAGACCCAGTACTTC.

J is TRBJ1-1 and V is TRBV30; 9 bases fit TRBD1. V shed 4 bases and J 0 bases; nucleotides not matched to a gene: 9. The CDR3 sequence is 16 residues long. CDR1 GTSNPN and CDR2 SVGIG come from the germline V gene (reference sequence). The CDR3 region has the DNA TGTGCCTGGAATTTTAGGACAGGGGCCATGAACACTGAAGCTTTCTTT. Residues: CAWNFRTGAMNTEAFF.

The chain combines TRBV5-4 with TRBJ2-3, with 7 bases that match TRBD2. This CDR3 contains 17 residues. The junction had 7 bases not matched to a gene; V was cut back by 0 bases and J by 0 bases. Germline values: CDR1 SGHNT, CDR2 YYREEE (reference sequence). The CDR3 sequence is CASSLEALAASTDTQYF. The CDR3 region has the DNA TGTGCCAGCAGCTTGGAAGCGCTAGCGGCGAGCACAGATACGCAGTATTTT.

The chain employs TRBV7-2 and TRBJ1-4; no reliable D call. Deletions cut 8 bases from V and 4 bases from J, with 11 bases between. This CDR3 region has 13 residues. Germline V gives CDR1 SGHTA, CDR2 FQGNSA. The CDR3 protein is CASSRSSNEKLFF. CDR3 in DNA: TGTGCCAGCTCTAGGAGTAGTAATGAAAAACTGTTTTTT.

The chain joins TRBV7-2 to TRBJ2-5; D is perhaps TRBD1 (6 bases). The germline V and J ends were trimmed by 4 bases and 5 bases, with 23 bases remaining between them. This CDR3 spans 17 amino acids. Germline loops: CDR1 SGHTA, CDR2 FQGNSA. The chain's CDR3 is CASSSFIGQTVRETQYF. In DNA form, the CDR3 reads TGTGCCAGCAGCTCCTTTATCGGACAGACCGTGCGGGAGACCCAGTACTTC.

This chain connects TRBV25-1 to TRBJ2-3, with 11 bases matching TRBD2. Germline CDR1 MGHDK, CDR2 SYGVNS. The CDR3 length is 16 residues. V shed 4 bases, J shed 1 base, and the junction held 4 bases outside the gene matches. CDR3 protein: CASSAKGLAGTDTQYF. CDR3 coding DNA: TGTGCCAGCAGTGCAAAGGGACTAGCGGGCACAGATACGCAGTATTTT. The entire variable domain, with the rest obtained from reference TRBV25-1 and TRBJ2-3, is as follows: EADIYQTPRYLVIGTGKKITLECSQTMGHDKMYWYQQDPGMELHLIHYSYGVNSTEKGDLSSESTVSRIRTEHFPLTLESARPSHTSQYLCASSAKGLAGTDTQYFGPGTRLTVL.

The rearrangement joins TRBV7-8 to TRBJ2-3; TRBD1 agrees at 8 bases. CDR1 is SGHVS and CDR2 is FQNEAQ in the germline V gene. The CDR3 runs 16 residues. The trim removed 2 bases at V and 6 bases at J, leaving 10 bases unmatched. CDR3 amino acids: CASSLLSRRGRDTQYF. The CDR3 DNA reads TGTGCCAGCAGCTTACTGTCCCGCAGGGGGCGGGATACGCAGTATTTT.

The V gene is TRBV5-4, the J gene TRBJ2-3, with a weak D call TRBD2 (6 bases). V was shortened by 4 bases and J by 2 bases, with 20 bases between the two germline ends. Germline V gene lookup returns CDR1 SGHNT and CDR2 YYREEE (reference sequence). This CDR3 contains 17 residues. The CDR3 sequence is CASSPNPGVVVTDTQYF. The CDR3 nucleotides are TGTGCCAGCAGCCCAAACCCGGGGGTTGTTGTCACAGATACGCAGTATTTT.

The chain combines TRBV15 with TRBJ2-3; D might be TRBD2 (5 bases). Trimming pared 6 bases from V and 0 bases from J, leaving 7 bases between. Germline CDR1 reads LNHNV; CDR2 reads YYDKDF (reference sequence). The CDR3 has 13 amino acids. Written as DNA, the CDR3 is TGTGCCACCAGATCGGGGAGCACAGATACGCAGTATTTT. This translates into CATRSGSTDTQYF.

The DNA for the CDR3 is TGCGCCAGCAGCCGAGGACTAGTAGATACCGGGGAGCTGTTTTTT. It is translated as CASSRGLVDTGELFF. V and J are TRBV4-3 and TRBJ2-2; 7 nucleotides agree with TRBD2. Losses at the gene ends were 4 bases for V and 5 bases for J; bases not matched to a gene: 7. The CDR3 spans 15 residues. Germline values: CDR1 LGHNA, CDR2 YSLEER.

The chain links TRBV5-1 to TRBJ2-3, with D hard to call. V shed 0 bases and J shed 1 base, with 15 bases lying between them. The CDR3 loop spans 17 amino acids. Germline-derived CDR1 and CDR2 are SGHRS and YFSETQ. Written as DNA, the CDR3 is TGCGCCAGCAGCTTGGGCATAGTAGATTTCGGCACAGATACGCAGTATTTT. Protein: CASSLGIVDFGTDTQYF.

This chain joins TRBV13 and TRBJ2-7; D gene uncertain. Looked up from germline, CDR1 is PRHDT and CDR2 is FYEKMQ (reference sequence). The CDR3 contains 13 residues. V dropped 3 bases and J dropped 0 bases, with 6 bases sitting between them. This CDR3 is CASSLAVSYEQYF. CDR3 sequence (DNA): TGTGCCAGCAGCTTGGCTGTCTCCTACGAGCAGTACTTC.

The chain has TRBV4-3 and TRBJ2-1, with TRBD2 matching 7 bases. The V gene end was trimmed by 1 base and the J gene end by 10 bases; junction bases not matched to a gene: 7. The CDR3 is 14 amino acids. From germline, CDR1 is LGHNA and CDR2 YSLEER. The CDR3 spells CASSQGAGVGEQFF. In DNA, the CDR3 is TGCGCCAGCAGCCAAGGGGCGGGAGTGGGCGAGCAGTTCTTC.

The V gene is TRBV2, the J gene TRBJ2-7; TRBD1 aligns across 7 bases. The germline V gene has CDR1 SNHLY and CDR2 FYNNEI. The V and J ends lost 1 base and 5 bases, in that order; junction bases with no gene match: 8. This CDR3 is built from 15 residues. For the CDR3, the DNA is TGTGCCAGCAGTGAAGGAGACAGGGCCCTCGACGAGCAGTACTTC. Its translation is CASSEGDRALDEQYF.

This clone was observed a single time. The rearrangement links TRBV2 to TRBJ2-7; D is perhaps TRBD2 (6 bases). V dropped 3 bases and J dropped 4 bases, with 19 bases sitting between them. The CDR3 is 16 amino acids. Germline CDR1 SNHLY, CDR2 FYNNEI. The CDR3 is CASSDLGLGLKYEQYF. CDR3 nucleotides: TGTGCCAGCAGTGACCTAGGATTGGGACTGAAGTACGAGCAGTACTTC.

Points on this clone: This sequence may be a read error, since a much larger clone differs from it by one base. This rearrangement joins TRBV5-8 to TRBJ2-7, with a tentative D call TRBD1 (6 bases). Germline V gene data show CDR1 as SGHTS and CDR2 as YDEGEE. Trimming cost V 2 bases and J 0 bases, with 9 bases left between them. The CDR3 is 14 amino acids. The CDR3 DNA sequence: TGTGCCAGCAGCTTAGGACAGAGCTCCTACGAGCAGTACTTC. Translating it yields CASSLGQSSYEQYF. Complete variable domain (other parts from reference TRBV5-8 and TRBJ2-7): EAGVTQSPTHLIKTRGQQATLRCSPISGHTSVYWYQQALGLGLQFLLWYDEGEERNRGNFPPRFSGRQFPNYSSELNVNALELEDSALYLCASSLGQSSYEQYFGPGTRLTVT.

The chain uses TRBV2 and TRBJ1-6; D perhaps matches TRBD1 (5 bases). V dropped 3 bases and J dropped 8 bases, with 17 bases sitting between them. Per the germline V gene, CDR1 is SNHLY and CDR2 is FYNNEI. CDR3 length: 16 residues. In DNA form, the CDR3 reads TGTGCCAGCAGTGATTATCAGGGCAGGGTATATTCACCCCTCCACTTT. Its translation: CASSDYQGRVYSPLHF.

This clone appeared once. Other DNA sequences in this specimen translate into the identical CDR3. V gene TRBV5-1 combines with J gene TRBJ2-7; 13 bases fit TRBD2. The ends lost 4 bases at V and 4 bases at J; junction bases unmatched: 5. The germline CDR1 and CDR2 sequences are SGHRS and YFSETQ. The CDR3 runs 15 residues. CDR3 bases: TGCGCCAGCAGCAGGGGACTAGCGGGAACGTACGAGCAGTACTTC. Its protein is CASSRGLAGTYEQYF.

The rearrangement links TRBV9 to TRBJ1-6; D is undetermined. Germline CDR1 reads SGDLS; CDR2 reads YYNGEE. The CDR3 runs to 14 residues. V shed 0 bases and J shed 5 bases, with 6 bases lying between them. The CDR3 protein is CASSVGGDNSPLHF. The CDR3 nucleotides read TGTGCCAGCAGCGTAGGGGGAGATAATTCACCCCTCCACTTT.

The J gene is TRBJ2-7, the V gene TRBV7-3, with 9 bases identical to TRBD1. CDR1 is SGHTA and CDR2 is FQGTGA in the germline V gene. The ends lost 5 bases at V and 5 bases at J; junction bases unmatched: 4. CDR3 length equals 13 residues. CDR3 DNA: TGTGCCAGCAGCCCGGGACAGGGAGACGAGCAGTACTTC. This translates into CASSPGQGDEQYF. Combining the CDR3 with reference TRBV7-3 and TRBJ2-7 gives the whole variable domain GAGVSQTPSNKVTEKGKYVELRCDPISGHTALYWYRQSLGQGPEFLIYFQGTGAADDSGLPNDRFFAVRPEGSVSTLKIQRTERGDSAVYLCASSPGQGDEQYFGPGTRLTVT.

V usage is TRBV5-8 and J usage is TRBJ2-1, with a weak D call TRBD2 (6 bases). Germline CDR1 reads SGHTS; CDR2 reads YDEGEE. The ends were cut back, 5 bases at V and 8 bases at J, with 17 bases in the middle. The length of the CDR3 is 14 residues. CDR3 DNA sequence: TGTGCCAGCAGGTTGCCTCCGACGGGAGATGAGCAGTTCTTC. This encodes CASRLPPTGDEQFF.

The chain couples TRBV5-4 to TRBJ2-2, with D tentatively TRBD2 (7 bases). Germline assignment: CDR1 SGHNT and CDR2 YYREEE (reference sequence). Trimming left V 1 base short and J 5 bases short, with 15 bases between. The CDR3 length is 16 residues. The CDR3 spells CASSLLGGARTGELFF. The CDR3 coding sequence is TGTGCCAGCAGCTTGCTGGGGGGGGCCAGGACCGGGGAGCTGTTTTTT.

This clone was recorded only once. The CDR3 DNA sequence: TGTGCCAGCAGCCAAGAAAGAACAGGGCGCTATGGCTACACCTTC. Amino acid sequence: CASSQERTGRYGYTF. The V and J genes are TRBV14 and TRBJ1-2; D is possibly TRBD1 (6 bases). Germline-derived CDR1 and CDR2 are SGHDN and FVKESK. This CDR3 is built from 15 residues. The V end was cut by 0 bases, the J end by 4 bases, with 12 bases between.

This chain connects TRBV18 to TRBJ2-3; TRBD2 is a possible D gene (6 bases). CDR1 is KGHSH and CDR2 is LQKENI in the germline V gene. The CDR3 runs to 12 residues. Trimming left V 6 bases short and J 5 bases short, with 9 bases between. The CDR3 DNA sequence: TGTGCCAGCTCCCCGGGGGTAGATACGCAGTATTTT. It is translated as CASSPGVDTQYF. Filled out from reference TRBV18 and TRBJ2-3, the complete variable domain reads NAGVMQNPRHLVRRRGQEARLRCSPMKGHSHVYWYRQLPEEGLKFMVYLQKENIIDESGMPKERFSAEFPKEGPSILRIQQVVRGDSAAYFCASSPGVDTQYFGPGTRLTVL.

The genes are TRBV7-9 and TRBJ2-7, with 9 positions matching TRBD2. Germline V gene sequence: CDR1 SEHNR, CDR2 FQNEAQ (reference sequence). V shed 0 bases and J 4 bases; nucleotides not matched to a gene: 13. The CDR3 contains 18 residues. CDR3 DNA: TGTGCCAGCAGCTTAGCGTCCTTCCCCCTTAGCGGGGGATACGAGCAGTACTTC. Protein product: CASSLASFPLSGGYEQYF.

The rearrangement joins TRBV2 to TRBJ1-1; a weak D match, TRBD1 (5 bases). The CDR3 is 14 amino acids. V lost 3 bases and J 3 bases, leaving 11 bases between the germline ends. The germline CDR1 and CDR2 sequences are SNHLY and FYNNEI. As DNA, the CDR3 is TGTGCCAGCAGTGAGGAGACAGTGTACACTGAAGCTTTCTTT. Translating gives CASSEETVYTEAFF. Complete variable domain (other parts from reference TRBV2 and TRBJ1-1): EPEVTQTPSHQVTQMGQEVILRCVPISNHLYFYWYRQILGQKVEFLVSFYNNEISEKSEIFDDQFSVERPDGSNFTLKIRSTKLEDSAMYFCASSEETVYTEAFFGQGTRLTVV.